The clone carrying this TCR beta chain was detected only a few times. This sample was taken from a study of T-cell reconstitution after alpha-beta-depleted transplantation in children. The V gene end was trimmed by 3 bases and the J gene end by 9 bases; junction bases not matched to a gene: 7. Germline-derived CDR1 and CDR2 are LGHDT and YNNKEL (reference sequence). The CDR3 contains 15 residues. As it was prepared, the TCRbeta library received unique molecular identifiers. From the PCR reads, TCRdb called clonotypes with MiXCR, one entry per CDR3 protein. The sample includes about 340,000 distinct CDR3 sequences, about a tenth of them seen just once.

The clonotype originates from a human donor who donated a stem cell graft to a child with acute lymphoblastic leukemia. The chain carries TRBV3-1 and TRBJ2-1; TRBD2 matches 11 bases. Here the sequenced sample was PBMCs from the stem cell graft donor, taken from the stem cell graft. The CDR3 here is CASSHQLAGVFEQFF. The CDR3 coding sequence is TGTGCCAGCAGCCATCAACTAGCGGGAGTTTTTGAGCAGTTCTTC.